This TCR beta chain originates from a study of cytomegalovirus exposure and HLA in healthy donors. Study outcomes and limitations: The number of N-insertions in an Asian-associated ancestry cluster was reportedly below the roughly 620-donor mean in a later analysis. TCR beta V segments were, for the most part, productive about 90% or about 30% of the time in an earlier analysis.

It was with 60 Vbeta and 13 Jbeta primers that the PCR ran. Produced via immunoSEQ multiplex PCR; TCRdb's table is partial and in-frame only. This sample yields approximately 61,000 clones, of which approximately 72% are seen a single time; about 53% belongs to the top ten. Comments on this clone: Its antigen is currently unknown.

This sequence was found in a man aged 50 to 59 in good health and CMV-seropositive. The sequenced material came from PBMCs.

The CDR3 sequence is CASSEEMGKGETQYF. The DNA for the CDR3 is TGTGCCAGCAGTGAAGAGATGGGGAAGGGGGAGACCCAGTACTTC. The chain carries TRBV2 and TRBJ2-5, with D possibly being TRBD1 (5 bases). The germline V and J ends were trimmed by 1 base and 5 bases, with 14 bases remaining between them. The CDR3 sequence is 15 residues long. Germline values: CDR1 SNHLY, CDR2 FYNNEI. The complete variable domain, with remaining parts taken from reference TRBV2 and TRBJ2-5, reads EPEVTQTPSHQVTQMGQEVILRCVPISNHLYFYWYRQILGQKVEFLVSFYNNEISEKSEIFDDQFSVERPDGSNFTLKIRSTKLEDSAMYFCASSEEMGKGETQYFGPGTRLLVL.